This T cell receptor beta chain was obtained from a study of response to subunit inactivated influenza vaccine. This clonotype was seen a handful of times. TCRdb fed the RT-PCR reads into MiXCR, producing one record per CDR3 protein. The sample includes about 570,000 distinct CDR3 sequences, 12% seen only once; the top ten take roughly 10%. The source is a man aged 45-60 years who received an inactivated influenza vaccine. The sequencing used PBMCs from blood, collected on the day of vaccination.

CDR3: CASSYGIGRTKSPEAFF. In DNA form, the CDR3 reads TGTGCCAGCAGTTACGGGATTGGGCGGACGAAGAGCCCTGAAGCTTTCTTT. V usage is TRBV6-5 and J usage is TRBJ1-1; D uncertain. Germline CDR1 and CDR2: MNHEY and SVGAGI. V lost 2 bases and J 6 bases, leaving 22 bases between the germline ends. CDR3 length: 17 residues.